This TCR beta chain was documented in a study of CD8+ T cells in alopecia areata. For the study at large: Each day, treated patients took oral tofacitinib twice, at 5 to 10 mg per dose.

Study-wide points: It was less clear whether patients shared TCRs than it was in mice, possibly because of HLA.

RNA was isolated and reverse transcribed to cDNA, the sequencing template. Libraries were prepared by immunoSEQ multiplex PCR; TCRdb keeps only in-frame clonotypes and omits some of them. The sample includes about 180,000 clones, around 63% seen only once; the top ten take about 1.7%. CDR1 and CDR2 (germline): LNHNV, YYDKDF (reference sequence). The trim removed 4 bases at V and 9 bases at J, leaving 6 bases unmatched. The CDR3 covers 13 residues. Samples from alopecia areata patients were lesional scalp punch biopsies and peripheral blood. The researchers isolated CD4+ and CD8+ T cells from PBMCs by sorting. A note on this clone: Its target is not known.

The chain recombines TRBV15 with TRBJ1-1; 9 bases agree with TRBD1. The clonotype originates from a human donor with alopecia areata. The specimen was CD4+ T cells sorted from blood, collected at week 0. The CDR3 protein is CATSIQDRGKAFF. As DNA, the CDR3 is TGTGCCACCAGCATACAGGACAGGGGCAAAGCTTTCTTT.